This T cell receptor (beta chain) is from a study of blood T cell repertoires in COVID-19 (dated by TCRdb to between 2020 and 2021). For the study in its entirety: The collaborator samples originated in the United States, Italy and Spain and spanned the acute and convalescent phases of COVID-19. Where available, HLA class I and class II types were taken from metadata supplied by the sample provider and were not determined by assay-based typing. The samples were drawn from two sources: the first 160 participants of the ongoing ImmuneRACE study, and 1,000 to 1,500 subjects contributed by 6 global collaborators. The repertoires were released in a freely available public database meant as a resource for research on the immune response to SARS-CoV-2. The prospective study material was composed of cDNA or gDNA derived from T cells, B-cell-depleted T cells, or PBMCs. The sample metadata nearly always contained a de-identified subject ID, COVID-19 status, age in years and sex. Deeply sampled blood TCRbeta repertoires from subjects exposed to, actively infected with, or recovered from COVID-19 were included in the dataset. Overall results and qualifications from the work: The amount of clinical and demographic metadata varied by source and participant and was provided uncurated.

The CDR3 spans 14 residues, from the cysteine through the phenylalanine. Only CDR3 DNA remains: 42 bases, in frame from the first base. Clipping removes 6 bases from V and 4 bases from J, with 5 as the unmatched junction base count. CDR1 and CDR2 are drawn from the germline V gene: MNHEY, SVGEGT. Another Seattle source contributed samples from volunteer blood donors who had recovered from COVID-19. Collaborating institutions collected whole blood in K2EDTA tubes following their own protocols. For TCRbeta analysis, collaborators shipped samples as frozen whole blood, isolated PBMCs, or DNA extracted from either of those sample types. This clone appeared once. The target of this receptor is not known. Base qualities are not recorded, but no much larger clone differs from it by a single base. The immunoSEQ Assay, a bias-controlled multiplex PCR, was used to amplify TCRbeta CDR3 regions from genomic DNA. In the authors' own workflow: The number of nucleated cells in each sample was estimated by amplification of reference gene primers within the assay. To quantify the absolute abundance of each unique TCRbeta CDR3 rearrangement, sequence reads were collapsed and filtered. For each sample, productive Simpson clonality was calculated as the square root of Simpson's diversity index across productive rearrangements. In its TCRdb copy, this immuneACCESS table keeps in-frame sequences only and misses some clones. Where compared with another copy, unresolved V genes explain less than half of these, and the others have no known cause. V, J and clone size were drawn from that table, and D and trimming were deduced from the DNA. The sample table contains 230,000 or so clones; only one count was recorded for 65% to 90% of them. The ten top clones hold 1.4% of the sample.

The source is a woman aged 35 to 49 who had recovered from COVID-19. This chain is built from TRBV6-2 or TRBV6-3 and TRBJ2-5; TRBD2 fits 10 bases in the junction. Sequencing was done on a sample of peripheral blood. In nucleotide form, the sequence is TGTGCCAGCAGACCTAGCGGGGGCGGAGAGACCCAGTACTTC. It specifies CASRPSGGGETQYF.